This TCR beta chain appears in the sequencing data of a study of T cells in Graves' hyperthyroidism and ophthalmopathy. This clonotype showed up just a few times. The germline V gene encodes CDR1 DFQATT and CDR2 SNEGSKA (reference sequence). The CDR3 extends over 14 amino acids. Trimming left V 6 bases short and J 0 bases short, with 14 bases between. RNA transcripts yielded amplified TCR beta CDR3 regions. HTBI primers drove first-round RT-PCR of the TCR CDR3. TCRdb processed the multiplex PCR reads anew with MiXCR; each CDR3 protein has one entry. The sample carries about 290,000 distinct CDR3 sequences, roughly 15% recorded once.

Sequencing was carried out using blood. This chain uses TRBV20-1 with TRBJ1-2, with TRBD1 as a possible D gene (5 bases). This TCR was sampled from a woman aged 35 to 49 with Graves' hyperthyroidism. The CDR3 spells CSAVTRGANYGYTF. In DNA form, the CDR3 reads TGCAGTGCCGTCACTCGGGGGGCTAACTATGGCTACACCTTC.